This T cell receptor (beta chain) stems from a study of OX40 agonist ivuxolimab in advanced cancers. General observations from the study: The study found that CD8+ T cells averaged more expanded clones than CD4+.

Autoimmune disease history or systemic immunosuppression was exclusionary. A remark on this clone: Its antigen remains unknown.

The data were produced by immunoSEQ multiplex PCR, yet TCRdb's version contains in-frame clones alone and is incomplete. The sample has over 6,500 clones, just under 75% seen once; the top ten hold roughly three fifths. The germline gives CDR1 SGHTS, CDR2 YDEGEE. V lost 0 bases, J lost 7 bases, and 10 bases lay in between. This CDR3 contains 14 residues. The sequenced sample was CD4+ or CD8+ T cells sorted from blood, obtained in a trial of the OX40 agonist ivuxolimab. This chain links TRBV5-8 with TRBJ1-4; D gene unclear. The origin of this receptor is an adult with an advanced solid tumor such as melanoma, head and neck, liver or kidney cancer. The DNA of the CDR3 is TGTGCCAGCAGCTTGGCCCCTCTTGGTGAAAAACTGTTTTTT. It codes for CASSLAPLGEKLFF.